Presented here are 25 T cell receptor beta chains from one specimen sequenced in a study of OX40 agonist ivuxolimab in advanced cancers. Repertoires were generated with immunoSEQ multiplex PCR, while TCRdb's copy carries only in-frame clones and drops some. Of tens of thousands of clones listed, 65% to 85% are singletons. The sample here was CD4+ or CD8+ T cells sorted from blood, taken in a trial of the OX40 agonist ivuxolimab. The source is an adult with an advanced solid tumor such as melanoma, head and neck, liver or kidney cancer.

The chain is built from TRBV2 and TRBJ2-1; no reliable D call. Trimming left V 7 bases short and J 10 bases short, with 8 bases between. The CDR3 covers 10 residues. Germline assignment: CDR1 SNHLY and CDR2 FYNNEI. The CDR3 here is CASTQMEQFF. The CDR3 DNA is TGTGCCAGCACCCAGATGGAGCAGTTCTTC.

The chain has TRBV7-8 and TRBJ2-7; D is unclear. From germline, CDR1 is SGHVS and CDR2 FQNEAQ. V lost 1 base, J lost 0 bases, and 13 bases lay in between. This CDR3 spans 16 amino acids. The CDR3: CASSLGGDRSSYEQYF. The CDR3 region has the DNA TGTGCCAGCAGCTTAGGGGGTGATAGGAGCTCCTACGAGCAGTACTTC.

The chain employs TRBV28 and TRBJ1-4; TRBD1 matches 7 bases. The CDR3 covers 15 residues. CDR1 is MDHEN and CDR2 is SYDVKM in the germline V gene. The trim removed 5 bases at V and 8 bases at J, leaving 11 bases unmatched. The CDR3 DNA sequence: TGTGCCAGCAGTCCTACTCCAGAACAGGGGGAAAAACTGTTTTTT. Its protein product is CASSPTPEQGEKLFF.

The rearrangement uses TRBV7-9 and TRBJ2-7; 7 bases align to TRBD1. This CDR3 has 16 amino acids. Germline V gene sequence: CDR1 SEHNR, CDR2 FQNEAQ (reference sequence). V lost 4 bases, J lost 2 bases, and 11 bases stayed unmatched. CDR3 protein: CASSSGTASGAYEQYF. In DNA form, the CDR3 reads TGTGCCAGCAGCTCGGGGACAGCTTCCGGGGCCTACGAGCAGTACTTC. The entire variable domain, with the rest obtained from reference TRBV7-9 and TRBJ2-7, is as follows: DTGVSQNPRHKITKRGQNVTFRCDPISEHNRLYWYRQTLGQGPEFLTYFQNEAQLEKSRLLSDRFSAERPKGSFSTLEIQRTEQGDSAMYLCASSSGTASGAYEQYFGPGTRLTVT.

The rearrangement links TRBV4-1 to TRBJ1-2; D is unresolved. Germline values: CDR1 MGHRA, CDR2 YSYEKL. The CDR3 has 14 amino acids. Trimming cost V 0 bases and J 4 bases, with 9 bases left between them. CDR3 in DNA: TGCGCCAGCAGCCAAGATCAGCGTCCCTATGGCTACACCTTC. Translating gives CASSQDQRPYGYTF.

V gene TRBV4-1 combines with J gene TRBJ2-5; D not resolved. The J call may be mistaken, given a closer DNA end match to TRBJ2-7. In germline, CDR1 is MGHRA, CDR2 YSYEKL. The CDR3 covers 15 residues. CDR3 amino acids: CASSQVELGSYEQYF. DNA for the CDR3: TGCGCCAGCAGCCAAGTGGAGCTCGGCTCCTACGAGCAGTACTTC.

This sequence joins TRBV21-1 and TRBJ2-1; the table names TRBD2, a call not compared with the DNA. TRBV21-1 is noted as a pseudogene. The CDR3 has 13 residues. CDR3 in DNA: TGTGCCAGCAGTTCCATCGTGAAAGCCGAGCAGTTCTTC. Residues: CASSSIVKAEQFF.

The chain recombines TRBV6-5 with TRBJ2-2; D is unclear. This CDR3 spans 12 amino acids. The germline V gene has CDR1 MNHEY and CDR2 SVGAGI. V shed 5 bases and J shed 7 bases, with 8 bases lying between them. The CDR3 coding sequence is TGTGCCAGCAGTACCTCGGGCGGGGAGCTGTTTTTT. This encodes CASSTSGGELFF.

The chain links TRBV27 to TRBJ1-1; D is uncertain. The V end lost 10 bases, the J end lost 6 bases, and 18 bases lay between the germline ends. CDR1 is MNHEY, CDR2 SMNVEV, per germline (reference sequence). The CDR3 covers 13 residues. The CDR3 DNA reads TGTGCCACCCGCGACCTGGGCTACGCTGAAGCTTTCTTT. This translates into CATRDLGYAEAFF.

The chain links TRBV27 to TRBJ2-6; 10 nucleotides agree with TRBD1. Germline V gene data show CDR1 as MNHEY and CDR2 as SMNVEV (reference sequence). J lost 4 bases, V lost 0 bases, and 6 bases had no gene match. The CDR3 covers 18 residues. Written as DNA, the CDR3 is TGTGCCAGCAGTTTATCCCGGGACAGGGGTCCAGGGGCCAACGTCCTGACTTTC. It is translated as CASSLSRDRGPGANVLTF. The whole variable domain, remainder taken from reference TRBV27 and TRBJ2-6, is EAQVTQNPRYLITVTGKKLTVTCSQNMNHEYMSWYRQDPGLGLRQIYYSMNVEVTDKGDVPEGYKVSRKEKRNFPLILESPSPNQTSLYFCASSLSRDRGPGANVLTFGAGSRLTVL.

V gene TRBV19 combines with J gene TRBJ2-7, with a tentative D call TRBD1 (7 bases). The CDR3 has 15 residues. Trimming cost V 6 bases and J 0 bases, with 15 bases left between them. CDR1 and CDR2 (germline): LNHDA, SQIVND (reference sequence). CDR3 sequence reads: CASRPQGGSSYEQYF. The CDR3 nucleotides are TGTGCCAGTAGGCCCCAGGGGGGCAGCTCCTACGAGCAGTACTTC.

The chain combines TRBV19 with TRBJ2-7; 8 bases are shared with TRBD1. CDR1 LNHDA and CDR2 SQIVND come from the germline V gene (reference sequence). V trimming: 1 base; J trimming: 3 bases; junction bases outside the gene matches: 5. The CDR3 covers 15 residues. The CDR3 DNA follows: TGTGCCAGTAGTATAGCCGGGACAGGCCTCTACGAGCAGTACTTC. Encoded protein: CASSIAGTGLYEQYF.

The chain carries TRBV7-9 and TRBJ2-7; 9 nucleotides match TRBD2. The V segment lost 5 bases and the J segment 6 bases; nucleotides outside the gene matches: 14. This CDR3 is 16 amino acids long. Germline assignment: CDR1 SEHNR and CDR2 FQNEAQ (reference sequence). CDR3 region: CASSPRVLAGISEQYF. For the CDR3, the DNA is TGTGCCAGCAGCCCTAGGGTGCTAGCGGGAATTAGCGAGCAGTACTTC.

This clone was observed a few times. The V gene is TRBV19, the J gene TRBJ1-5, with D uncertain. V was cut by 3 bases and J by 6 bases, with 12 bases left in between. This CDR3 has 14 amino acids. From germline, CDR1 is LNHDA and CDR2 SQIVND (reference sequence). CDR3 nucleotide sequence: TGTGCCAGTAGTATCTTCGGCGAGGGTCAGCCCCAGCATTTT. Residues: CASSIFGEGQPQHF.

The V call is TRBV5-1, the J call TRBJ2-1; D gene uncertain. The germline V and J ends were trimmed by 2 bases and 5 bases, with 8 bases remaining between them. Germline assignment: CDR1 SGHRS and CDR2 YFSETQ. The CDR3 is 13 residues long. The CDR3 region is CASSFGFNNEQFF. CDR3 coding DNA: TGCGCCAGCAGCTTTGGGTTTAACAATGAGCAGTTCTTC.

The chain uses TRBV19 and TRBJ1-5; no firm D call. The CDR3 length is 14 residues. The V gene lost 1 base and the J gene lost 4 bases, with 8 bases spanning the gap. CDR1 is LNHDA and CDR2 is SQIVND in the germline V gene (reference sequence). The chain's CDR3 is CASSIARSNQPQHF. The CDR3 DNA reads as TGTGCCAGTAGTATAGCGCGGTCAAATCAGCCCCAGCATTTT.

This clone was counted between two and nine times. The rearrangement uses TRBV7-9 and TRBJ2-1; the D gene could be TRBD1 or TRBD2 (6 bases each). The V gene's germline CDR1 is SEHNR and CDR2 FQNEAQ (reference sequence). Deletions cut 5 bases from V and 5 bases from J, with 16 bases between. There are 15 residues in the CDR3. CDR3 in DNA: TGTGCCAGCAGCGCCCGAGGGGGGAGTAACAATGAGCAGTTCTTC. Translating it yields CASSARGGSNNEQFF.

The chain has TRBV28 and TRBJ2-7; a possible D gene is TRBD1 (6 bases). The germline gives CDR1 MDHEN, CDR2 SYDVKM. The V gene lost 4 bases and the J gene lost 2 bases, with 9 bases spanning the gap. This CDR3 contains 13 residues. CDR3 sequence: CASSYDRTYEQYF. DNA for the CDR3: TGTGCCAGCAGTTACGACAGGACCTACGAGCAGTACTTC.

The chain has TRBV25-1 and TRBJ2-4, with 10 bases lining up with TRBD1. CDR1 is MGHDK, CDR2 SYGVNS, per germline. The V gene end was trimmed by 4 bases and the J gene end by 7 bases; junction bases not matched to a gene: 10. The CDR3 is made up of 16 amino acids. The CDR3 DNA reads as TGTGCCAGCAGTGCCGGGACAGGGGCTACGGGGAACATTCAGTACTTC. Translating it yields CASSAGTGATGNIQYF.

Only one count was recorded for this clone. The chain couples TRBV4-1 to TRBJ1-5; TRBD1 is a possible D gene (5 bases). CDR3 length equals 14 residues. V was clipped by 1 base and J by 4 bases, with 8 bases between them. The germline gives CDR1 MGHRA, CDR2 YSYEKL. The CDR3 DNA is TGCGCCAGCAGCCAAGTACAGGAGAATCAGCCCCAGCATTTT. This codes for CASSQVQENQPQHF.

This sequence joins TRBV5-4 and TRBJ2-3; 7 bases fit TRBD1. Germline V gives CDR1 SGHNT, CDR2 YYREEE (reference sequence). The V and J ends lost 5 bases and 7 bases, in that order; junction bases with no gene match: 10. The CDR3 is made up of 14 amino acids. This CDR3 reads CASRPGTEVYTQYF. The CDR3 DNA follows: TGTGCCAGCAGACCCGGGACAGAAGTTTATACGCAGTATTTT.

This rearrangement joins TRBV7-2 to TRBJ1-2, with D maybe TRBD1 (6 bases). Germline CDR1 is SGHTA and CDR2 is FQGNSA. V lost 4 bases and J 3 bases, leaving 18 bases between the germline ends. CDR3 length: 16 amino acids. CDR3 sequence reads: CASSSGRGDKDYGYTF. For the CDR3, the DNA is TGTGCCAGCAGCTCCGGCAGGGGAGATAAAGACTATGGCTACACCTTC.

V is TRBV6-1 and J is TRBJ2-1, with D unclear. Germline CDR1 and CDR2: MNHNS and SASEGT. V shed 4 bases and J shed 3 bases, with 16 bases lying between them. This CDR3 region has 16 residues. The CDR3: CASSAGLGAYYNEQFF. DNA for the CDR3: TGTGCCAGCAGTGCCGGGTTAGGAGCCTACTACAATGAGCAGTTCTTC.

The chain is built from TRBV4-1 and TRBJ2-3, with 7 nucleotides matching TRBD2. Germline values: CDR1 MGHRA, CDR2 YSYEKL. Trimming took 0 bases from V and 0 from J; bases not matched to a gene: 15. The CDR3 spans 20 residues. The CDR3 is CASSQDALGGDSASTDTQYF. In DNA, the CDR3 is TGCGCCAGCAGCCAAGACGCACTGGGGGGGGATTCAGCTAGCACAGATACGCAGTATTTT.

The J gene is TRBJ1-1, the V gene TRBV5-6; D remains ambiguous. Germline CDR1 SGHDT, CDR2 YYEEEE. Trimming pared 0 bases from V and 2 bases from J, leaving 11 bases between. The CDR3 runs 15 residues. CDR3 sequence: CASSLDYQINTEAFF. In DNA form, the CDR3 reads TGTGCCAGCAGCTTGGATTATCAGATCAACACTGAAGCTTTCTTT. Full variable domain (remainder filled in from reference TRBV5-6 and TRBJ1-1): DAGVTQSPTHLIKTRGQQVTLRCSPKSGHDTVSWYQQALGQGPQFIFQYYEEEERQRGNFPDRFSGHQFPNYSSELNVNALLLGDSALYLCASSLDYQINTEAFFGQGTRLTVV.